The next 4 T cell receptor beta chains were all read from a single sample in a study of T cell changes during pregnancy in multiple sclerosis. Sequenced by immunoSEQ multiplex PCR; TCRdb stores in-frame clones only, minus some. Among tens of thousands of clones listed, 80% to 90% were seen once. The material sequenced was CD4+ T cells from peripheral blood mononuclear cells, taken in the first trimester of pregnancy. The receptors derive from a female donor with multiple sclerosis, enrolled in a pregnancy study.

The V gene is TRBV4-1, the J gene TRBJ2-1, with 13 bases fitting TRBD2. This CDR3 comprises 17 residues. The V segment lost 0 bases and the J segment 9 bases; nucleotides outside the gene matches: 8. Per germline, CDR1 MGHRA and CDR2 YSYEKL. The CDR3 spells CASSQDVGTSGKGEQFF. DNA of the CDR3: TGCGCCAGCAGCCAAGATGTCGGGACTAGCGGGAAGGGTGAGCAGTTCTTC.

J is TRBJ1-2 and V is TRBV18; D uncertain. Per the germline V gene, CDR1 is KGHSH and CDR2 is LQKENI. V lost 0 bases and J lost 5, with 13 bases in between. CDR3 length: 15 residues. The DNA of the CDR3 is TGTGCCAGCTCACCACCAAATTGGCAGTCTTATGGCTACACCTTC. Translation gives CASSPPNWQSYGYTF.

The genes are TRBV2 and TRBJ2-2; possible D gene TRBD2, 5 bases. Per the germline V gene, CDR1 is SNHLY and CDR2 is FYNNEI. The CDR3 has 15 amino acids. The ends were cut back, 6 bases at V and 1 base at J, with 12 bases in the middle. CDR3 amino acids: CASRGLQKNTGELFF. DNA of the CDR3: TGTGCCAGCAGAGGACTCCAAAAGAACACCGGGGAGCTGTTTTTT.

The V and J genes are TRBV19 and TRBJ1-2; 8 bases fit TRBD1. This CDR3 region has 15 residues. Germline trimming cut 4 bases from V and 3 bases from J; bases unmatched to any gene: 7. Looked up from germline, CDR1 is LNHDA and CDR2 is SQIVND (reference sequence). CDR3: CASSTLQGADYGYTF. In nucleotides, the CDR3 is TGTGCCAGTAGTACCCTCCAGGGGGCAGACTATGGCTACACCTTC.